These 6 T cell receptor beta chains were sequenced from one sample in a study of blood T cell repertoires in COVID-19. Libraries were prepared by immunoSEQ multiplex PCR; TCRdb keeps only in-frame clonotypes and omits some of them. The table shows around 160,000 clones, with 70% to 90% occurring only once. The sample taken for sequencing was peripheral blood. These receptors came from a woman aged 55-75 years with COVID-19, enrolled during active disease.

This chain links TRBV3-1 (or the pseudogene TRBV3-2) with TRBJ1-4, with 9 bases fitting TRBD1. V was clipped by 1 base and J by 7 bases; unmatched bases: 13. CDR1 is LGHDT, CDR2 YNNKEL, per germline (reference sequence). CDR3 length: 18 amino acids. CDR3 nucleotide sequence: TGTGCCAGCAGCCAAGGCGAAGCGCCGGGACAGGGCTCTGAAAAACTGTTTTTT. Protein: CASSQGEAPGQGSEKLFF.

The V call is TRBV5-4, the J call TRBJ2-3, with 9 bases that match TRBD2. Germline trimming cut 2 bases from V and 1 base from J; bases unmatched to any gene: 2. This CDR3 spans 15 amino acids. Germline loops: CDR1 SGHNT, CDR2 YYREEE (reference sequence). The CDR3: CASSFRTSGTDTQYF. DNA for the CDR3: TGTGCCAGCAGCTTCCGGACTAGCGGCACAGATACGCAGTATTTT.

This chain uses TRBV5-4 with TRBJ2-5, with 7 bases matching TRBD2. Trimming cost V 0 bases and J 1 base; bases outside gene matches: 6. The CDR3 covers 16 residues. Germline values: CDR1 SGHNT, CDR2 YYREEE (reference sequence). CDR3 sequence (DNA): TGTGCCAGCAGCTTGGGGGGCGGGGGACTCCAAGAGACCCAGTACTTC. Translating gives CASSLGGGGLQETQYF.

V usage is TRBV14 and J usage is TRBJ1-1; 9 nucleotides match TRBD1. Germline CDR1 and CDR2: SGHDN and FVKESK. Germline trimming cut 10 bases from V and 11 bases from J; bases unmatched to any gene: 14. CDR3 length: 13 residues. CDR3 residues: CATLNTGGSPAFF. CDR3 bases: TGTGCCACCTTAAATACAGGGGGCAGTCCCGCTTTCTTT.

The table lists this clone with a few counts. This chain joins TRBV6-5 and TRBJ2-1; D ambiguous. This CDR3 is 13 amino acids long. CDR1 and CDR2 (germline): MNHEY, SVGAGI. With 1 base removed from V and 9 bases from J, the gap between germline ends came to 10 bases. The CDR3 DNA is TGTGCCAGCAGTTACTTAGCCGCCGGTGAGCAGTTCTTC. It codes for CASSYLAAGEQFF.

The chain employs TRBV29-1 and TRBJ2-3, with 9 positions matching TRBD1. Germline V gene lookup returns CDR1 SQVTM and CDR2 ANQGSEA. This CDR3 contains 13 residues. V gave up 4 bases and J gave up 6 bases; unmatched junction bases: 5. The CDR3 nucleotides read TGCAGCGTTGGGACAGGGGCGAGGGATACGCAGTATTTT. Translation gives CSVGTGARDTQYF.